A single sample gave rise to the 17 T cell receptor beta chains below, sequenced in a study of T cells in women clearing cervical HPV infection. TCRdb's copy holds only in-frame clones and misses some; the assay was immunoSEQ multiplex PCR. This sample contains 30,000 to 50,000 clones. The sequenced material came from blood buffy coat. All receptors come from a woman between 18 and 70 years old with a cervical HPV16 infection that either progressed to CIN3+ or cleared (not recorded which).

To note about this clone: The read ends 3 residues shy of where the CDR3 ends; the end is completed using the germline J gene. The chain uses TRBV19 and TRBJ2-1; D may be TRBD2 (6 bases). Trimming removed 0 bases at V and 7 bases at J, with 22 bases between. Germline CDR1 reads LNHDA; CDR2 reads SQIVND (reference sequence). The CDR3 contains 18 residues. The part of the CDR3 DNA that was read is TGTGCCAGTAGTATAGAGGAGGGGTTAAGGCCCTGGACGAATGAG. Translating it yields CASSIEEGLRPWTNE. From start to end, the CDR3 is CASSIEEGLRPWTNEQFF.

Points on this clone: The CDR3 end falls 3 residues outside the read, so it is completed with the germline J gene. The chain recombines TRBV6-1 with TRBJ1-2; TRBD1 is a possible D gene (6 bases). The CDR3 covers 16 residues. Trimming removed 4 bases from V and 3 bases from J, with 18 bases in between. Germline assignment: CDR1 MNHNS and CDR2 SASEGT. CDR3 loop: CASSGPRGGMDYGYTF. The CDR3 bases that were read are TGTGCCAGCAGTGGGCCCAGGGGAGGGATGGACTATGGC.

To note about this clone: From the germline J gene comes the end of the CDR3, since the read stops 3 residues before it. V usage is TRBV11-3 and J usage is TRBJ2-3; TRBD1 might be the D (5 bases). Germline CDR1 is SGHNT and CDR2 is YENEEA. The V gene lost 0 bases and the J gene lost 6 bases, with 7 bases spanning the gap. The CDR3 sequence is 13 residues long. The part of the CDR3 DNA that was read is TGTGCCAGCAGCTTAGATCGACAGGATACG. Encoded protein: CASSLDRQDT. The full CDR3 protein is CASSLDRQDTQYF.

With respect to this clone: The CDR3 is cut off 3 residues early in the read; its end comes from the germline J gene. V is TRBV11-1 and J is TRBJ2-3; 8 nucleotides align to TRBD1. J lost 2 bases, V lost 6 bases, and 4 bases had no gene match. The CDR3 has 14 residues. Per the germline V gene, CDR1 is SGHAT and CDR2 is FQDESV (reference sequence). The CDR3 sequence: CASSPGGTTDTQYF. The sequenced CDR3 bases are TGTGCCAGCAGTCCAGGGGGCACCACAGATACG.

In regard to this clone: The CDR3 end falls 3 residues outside the read, so it is completed with the germline J gene. V and J are TRBV30 and TRBJ1-2; TRBD1 is a possible D gene (6 bases). Trimming left V 4 bases short and J 2 bases short, with 11 bases between. Germline loops: CDR1 GTSNPN, CDR2 SVGIG (reference sequence). CDR3 length: 13 residues. CDR3 DNA (partial): TGTGCCTGGATGGGGGCAATGAACTATGGC. This translates into CAWMGAMNYG. The whole CDR3 region reads CAWMGAMNYGYTF.

Concerning this clone: The read falls 3 residues short of the CDR3 end, and the missing part is taken from the germline J gene. The rearrangement uses TRBV10-3 and TRBJ2-7, with 9 nucleotides matching TRBD1. The V gene's germline CDR1 is ENHRY and CDR2 SYGVKD. The trim removed 7 bases at V and 6 bases at J, leaving 10 bases unmatched. This CDR3 has 14 amino acids. The CDR3 DNA, read in part, is TGTGCCATCAACCCGGGACAGGGTTTGTCCGAG. Its translation: CAINPGQGLSE. The whole CDR3 protein reads CAINPGQGLSEQYF.

Concerning this clone: Read data end 3 residues before the CDR3 end; the end is taken from the germline J gene. V is TRBV4-1 and J is TRBJ2-7, with 7 bases matching TRBD1. Germline lookup yields CDR1 MGHRA and CDR2 YSYEKL. The CDR3 runs to 18 residues. Trimming removed 1 base from V and 0 bases from J; junction bases left unmatched: 12. Here the CDR3 reads CASSQGIPQGTFSYEQYF. The sequenced CDR3 bases are TGCGCCAGCAGCCAAGGAATTCCACAGGGGACCTTCTCCTACGAG.

On this clone: The read falls 3 residues short of the CDR3 end, and the missing part is taken from the germline J gene. The rearrangement links TRBV12-3 or TRBV12-4 to TRBJ2-1; TRBD2 aligns across 7 bases. J was trimmed by 8 bases and V by 7 bases; bases with no gene match: 8. The CDR3 covers 13 residues. The CDR3: CASILGGADEQFF. The part of the CDR3 DNA that was read is TGTGCCAGCATCCTGGGAGGGGCGGATGAG.

The CDR3 here is CASREDSQETQYF. The part of the CDR3 DNA that was read is TGCGCCAGCAGGGAAGACAGCCAAGAGACC. This chain uses TRBV10-2 with TRBJ2-5; D may be TRBD1 (5 bases). The CDR3 end is not reached by the read, which stops 3 residues before it; the germline J gene fills it in. V lost 6 bases to trimming and J lost 1 base, with 9 bases between them. Germline-derived CDR1 and CDR2 are WSHSY and SAAADI. CDR3 length: 13 amino acids.

Remarks on this clone: The read terminates 3 residues before the CDR3 end, so the remaining end is supplied by the germline J gene. The rearrangement uses TRBV18 and TRBJ2-1; 9 nucleotides align to TRBD1. The V and J ends lost 8 bases and 8 bases, in that order; junction bases with no gene match: 13. Germline-derived CDR1 and CDR2 are KGHSH and LQKENI. The CDR3 loop spans 15 amino acids. CDR3 bases read: TGTGCCAGCCATACACAGGGGGCGGTAGCTCATGAG. Residues: CASHTQGAVAHE. Given in full, the CDR3 is CASHTQGAVAHEQFF.

CDR3 residues: CASSHRTGGLNEQYF. The covered CDR3 bases are TGTGCCAGCAGCCACCGAACAGGGGGGTTGAACGAG. The genes are TRBV5-5 and TRBJ2-7, with TRBD1 matching 8 bases. Read data end 3 residues before the CDR3 end; the end is taken from the germline J gene. The CDR3 has 15 residues. J was trimmed by 5 bases and V by 4 bases; bases with no gene match: 11. CDR1 is SGHKS, CDR2 YYEKEE, per germline (reference sequence).

A word on this clone: From the germline J gene comes the end of the CDR3, since the read stops 3 residues before it. The chain uses TRBV5-4 and TRBJ2-1; D may be TRBD2 (6 bases). The germline V gene has CDR1 SGHNT and CDR2 YYREEE (reference sequence). V was cut by 3 bases and J by 3 bases, with 10 bases left in between. CDR3 length: 14 amino acids. CDR3 residues: CASSYRGGYNEQFF. CDR3 bases read: TGTGCCAGCAGCTACCGGGGAGGCTACAATGAG.

Note on this clone: The read is 3 residues too short to cover the CDR3 end, so that end is filled in from the germline J gene. The V gene is TRBV20-1, the J gene TRBJ2-5, with TRBD2 matching over 8 bases. This CDR3 is built from 15 residues. The germline V gene encodes CDR1 DFQATT and CDR2 SNEGSKA (reference sequence). V dropped 5 bases and J dropped 2; count of bases not matched to a gene: 10. CDR3 DNA (partial): TGCAGTGCTGTCGGTGCGGGGGGCGCACAAGAGACC. Translated, it gives CSAVGAGGAQET. The full-length CDR3 reads as CSAVGAGGAQETQYF.

About this clone: Read coverage stops 3 residues before the CDR3 terminus; the germline J gene supplies the remainder. This sequence joins TRBV5-1 and TRBJ1-1, with D possibly TRBD1 on 5 matching bases. The germline CDR1 and CDR2 sequences are SGHRS and YFSETQ. This CDR3 has 12 residues. This CDR3 is CASSLAQGEAFF. The covered CDR3 bases are TGCGCCAGCAGCTTGGCCCAGGGAGAA.

On this clone: Read data end 3 residues before the CDR3 end; the end is taken from the germline J gene. The chain carries TRBV6-1 and TRBJ2-7; TRBD2 agrees at 7 bases. The germline V gene has CDR1 MNHNS and CDR2 SASEGT. J lost 1 base, V lost 0 bases, and 0 bases had no gene match. The CDR3 totals 14 residues. The part of the CDR3 DNA that was read is TGTGCCAGCAGTGAAGCGGGGGGGTCCTACGAG. Its translation is CASSEAGGSYE. The entire CDR3 protein reads CASSEAGGSYEQYF.

Remarks on this clone: The read ends 3 residues shy of where the CDR3 ends; the end is completed using the germline J gene. The chain has TRBV4-1 and TRBJ2-7, with D perhaps matching TRBD1 or TRBD2 (6 bases each). V lost 5 bases to trimming and J lost 2 bases, with 19 bases between them. CDR3 length: 16 residues. Germline lookup yields CDR1 MGHRA and CDR2 YSYEKL. The sequenced CDR3 bases are TGCGCCAGCAGCGCGGGACGGGACATCCAAACCTACGAG. It codes for CASSAGRDIQTYE. The CDR3 as a whole reads CASSAGRDIQTYEQYF.

With regard to this clone: Coverage ceases 3 residues before the CDR3 finishes, and the germline J gene fills in the end. The gene calls are TRBV7-9 and TRBJ1-4, with a tentative D call TRBD1 (6 bases). The germline V and J ends were trimmed by 10 bases and 5 bases, with 14 bases remaining between them. This CDR3 is 13 amino acids long. Germline-derived CDR1 and CDR2 are SEHNR and FQNEAQ (reference sequence). CDR3 sequence: CATPGTRNEKLFF. The CDR3 bases that were read are TGTGCCACCCCCGGGACAAGAAATGAAAAA.